What follows describes a single T cell receptor beta chain. This sample is drawn from a study of blood T cell repertoires in COVID-19. Authors' methods: Amplification from reference gene primers served as the basis for estimated nucleated cell counts. The method was immunoSEQ multiplex PCR; TCRdb's version includes in-frame clones alone and lacks a portion of them. Clone size and V and J calls were adopted from that table, with D and trimming inferred from the DNA. Here the sample spans over 100,000 clones, around nine tenths being singletons. The clonotype originates from a man aged 50 or older with active or convalescent COVID-19. Sequencing used peripheral blood.

DNA of the CDR3: TGTGCCAGCAGCTTGGACAGGGCCCCCAGTTCACCCCTCCACTTT. It encodes CASSLDRAPSSPLHF. The chain combines TRBV5-5 with TRBJ1-6; tentative D call: TRBD1 (6 bases). Trimming took 0 bases from V and 9 from J, leaving 13 bases between them. The CDR3 totals 15 residues. CDR1 is SGHKS and CDR2 is YYEKEE in the germline V gene (reference sequence).